Listed below are T cell receptor beta chains from one sample, sequenced in a study of cytomegalovirus exposure and HLA in healthy donors. The table came from immunoSEQ multiplex PCR; TCRdb's copy has only in-frame clones and leaves some out. There are 100,000 to 150,000 clones in the sample; roughly 80% occur only once, and 1% to 1.5% lies in the top ten. Sequencing was done on a sample of PBMCs. These receptors came from a girl aged 2 to 10 in good health and CMV-seronegative. Both conserved end residues are part of each CDR3. The D gene is left open where the match is weak. Clone size is given for some rows only: seen once, a few or many times, or a class if the clone is expanded.

v_gene	j_gene	d_gene	abundance	CDR3aa	CDR3nt
TRBV15	TRBJ2-1	-	-	CATSREVFRGYNEQFF	TGTGCCACCAGCAGAGAGGTTTTCAGGGGCTACAATGAGCAGTTCTTC
TRBV30	TRBJ2-2	TRBD1	-	CAFLRGLNTGELFF	TGTGCCTTTCTGAGGGGGCTTAACACCGGGGAGCTGTTTTTT
TRBV4-3	TRBJ2-5	-	-	CASSQDRGETQYF	TGCGCCAGCAGCCAAGACAGGGGAGAGACCCAGTACTTC
TRBV30	TRBJ2-1	-	-	CAWSVPYTYNEQFF	TGTGCCTGGAGTGTGCCTTATACTTACAATGAGCAGTTCTTC
TRBV5-1	TRBJ2-7	TRBD2	once	CASSWGLAGAGDEQYF	TGCGCCAGCAGCTGGGGACTAGCGGGAGCTGGCGACGAGCAGTACTTC
TRBV27	TRBJ2-1	TRBD1	-	CASSIRGSYNEQFF	TGTGCCAGCAGTATCAGGGGGTCCTACAATGAGCAGTTCTTC
TRBV19	TRBJ1-1	-	-	CASSIGTAMNTEAFF	TGTGCCAGTAGTATAGGGACAGCTATGAACACTGAAGCTTTCTTT
TRBV6-6	TRBJ1-5	-	-	CASSSRQPNQPQHF	TGTGCCAGCAGCTCCCGACAGCCCAATCAGCCCCAGCATTTT
TRBV19	TRBJ1-2	TRBD1	-	CASSLPGQGGYGYTF	TGTGCCAGTAGTCTGCCGGGACAGGGGGGCTATGGCTACACCTTC
TRBV2	TRBJ2-1	-	-	CASSENDRRHEQFF	TGTGCCAGCAGTGAGAATGACAGGAGACATGAGCAGTTCTTC
TRBV25-1	TRBJ2-1	TRBD2	-	CASSELLTSGYEGEQFF	TGTGCCAGCAGTGAATTATTAACTAGCGGGTATGAGGGTGAGCAGTTCTTC
TRBV5-1	TRBJ1-1	-	-	CASSGTTGNTEAFF	TGCGCCAGCAGCGGGACGACAGGGAACACTGAAGCTTTCTTT
TRBV27	TRBJ2-1	TRBD1	-	CASSLLGTGPYNEQFF	TGTGCCAGCAGTCTACTCGGGACAGGGCCATACAATGAGCAGTTCTTC
TRBV5-1	TRBJ2-1	TRBD2	-	CASSLLASGRTNNEQFF	TGCGCCAGCAGCTTGCTGGCTAGCGGGAGGACTAACAATGAGCAGTTCTTC
TRBV18	TRBJ2-3	TRBD2	-	CASSPSGRTDTQYF	TGTGCCAGCTCACCAAGCGGGAGGACGGATACGCAGTATTTT
TRBV11-3	TRBJ2-5	-	once	CASSPRQGQTQYF	TGTGCCAGCAGCCCCCGGCAGGGGCAGACCCAGTACTTC
TRBV5-1	TRBJ2-3	TRBD1	-	CASSLGQVGADTQYF	TGCGCCAGCAGCTTAGGACAGGTCGGGGCAGATACGCAGTATTTT
TRBV18	TRBJ2-7	TRBD2	-	CASSPLGLLAGRTYEQYF	TGTGCCAGCTCACCACTAGGGCTTCTAGCGGGACGGACCTACGAGCAGTACTTC
TRBV5-1	TRBJ1-1	TRBD1	-	CASSFGQGMGMGTEAFF	TGCGCCAGCAGCTTCGGACAGGGAATGGGAATGGGTACTGAAGCTTTCTTT
TRBV5-5	TRBJ1-1	-	once	CASSLEGGENTEAFF	TGTGCCAGCAGCTTGGAGGGAGGGGAGAACACTGAAGCTTTCTTT
TRBV5-8	TRBJ1-1	-	-	CASSLFAGVGVLNTEAFF	TGTGCCAGCAGCTTATTCGCCGGCGTAGGGGTCTTGAACACTGAAGCTTTCTTT
TRBV7-9	TRBJ2-5	TRBD1	-	CASSLHLGTGEETQYF	TGTGCCAGCAGCCTCCATCTTGGGACAGGGGAAGAGACCCAGTACTTC
TRBV4-2	TRBJ2-7	-	-	CASSHLFAYEQYF	TGTGCCAGCAGCCACCTCTTCGCGTACGAGCAGTACTTC
TRBV29-1	TRBJ2-3	TRBD2	once	CSHGTSGESTDTQYF	TGCAGCCATGGGACTAGCGGGGAGAGCACAGATACGCAGTATTTT
TRBV15	TRBJ1-6	TRBD1	-	CATSRDRQGGTSPLHF	TGTGCCACCAGCAGAGACCGACAGGGGGGAACGTCACCCCTCCACTTT
TRBV27	TRBJ2-5	-	-	CASSEGHKYQETQYF	TGTGCCAGCAGTGAGGGTCATAAGTACCAAGAGACCCAGTACTTC
TRBV5-1	TRBJ2-1	TRBD2	-	CASSAGWSSGGSGEQFF	TGCGCCAGCAGCGCCGGATGGTCTAGCGGGGGGTCAGGGGAGCAGTTCTTC
TRBV30	TRBJ2-1	TRBD2	once	CAWSAHGRTDNEQFF	TGTGCCTGGAGTGCCCACGGGAGGACGGACAATGAGCAGTTCTTC
TRBV7-2	TRBJ1-2	-	-	CASSLARGLEGYGYTF	TGTGCCAGCAGCTTGGCCAGGGGCCTAGAGGGGTATGGCTACACCTTC
TRBV29-1	TRBJ2-1	TRBD1	-	CSVGQGARGNEQFF	TGCAGCGTTGGACAGGGGGCGCGAGGCAATGAGCAGTTCTTC
TRBV7-9	TRBJ1-2	TRBD1	-	CASSPRTGEEFGYTF	TGTGCCAGCAGCCCTCGGACAGGGGAGGAATTCGGCTACACCTTC
TRBV4-3	TRBJ1-1	-	-	CASSQDLWGGTEAFF	TGCGCCAGCAGCCAAGATCTTTGGGGAGGCACTGAAGCTTTCTTT
TRBV27	TRBJ2-7	TRBD2	-	CASSLRGVSYEQYF	TGTGCCAGCAGTTTGCGGGGGGTATCCTACGAGCAGTACTTC
TRBV5-1	TRBJ2-7	TRBD1	-	CASSKGQGAYEQYF	TGCGCCAGCAGCAAGGGACAGGGGGCTTACGAGCAGTACTTC
TRBV7-6	TRBJ2-7	TRBD1	-	CASSEDRGPSYEQYF	TGTGCCAGCAGCGAAGACAGGGGGCCTTCCTACGAGCAGTACTTC
TRBV9	TRBJ1-2	-	-	CASSDHRARYGYTF	TGTGCCAGCAGCGACCACAGGGCTCGCTATGGCTACACCTTC
TRBV7-8	TRBJ2-1	TRBD2	-	CASSLVVAGGTNEQFF	TGTGCCAGCAGCTTAGTTGTAGCGGGGGGGACGAATGAGCAGTTCTTC
TRBV30	TRBJ1-6	-	-	CAWSVFRGNSPLHF	TGTGCCTGGAGTGTATTCCGCGGTAATTCACCCCTCCACTTT
TRBV19	TRBJ2-1	-	-	CASSKRSSVSSYNEQFF	TGTGCCAGTAGTAAGAGGTCTAGCGTAAGCTCCTACAATGAGCAGTTCTTC
TRBV19	TRBJ2-1	TRBD2	-	CASRLAGGIHEQFF	TGTGCCAGTAGACTAGCGGGAGGGATCCATGAGCAGTTCTTC
TRBV14	TRBJ1-2	TRBD1	-	CASRSTGTGNYGYTF	TGTGCCAGCAGGTCTACCGGGACAGGAAACTATGGCTACACCTTC
TRBV7-2	TRBJ2-1	TRBD2	-	CASSLAASGGALEQFF	TGTGCCAGCAGCTTAGCGGCTAGCGGGGGCGCTCTTGAGCAGTTCTTC
TRBV19	TRBJ2-5	TRBD2	-	CASSAASGGLGETQYF	TGTGCCAGTAGTGCCGCTAGCGGGGGGCTGGGGGAGACCCAGTACTTC
TRBV30	TRBJ1-1	-	-	CAWSRTVDTEAFF	TGTGCCTGGAGTAGAACGGTGGACACTGAAGCTTTCTTT
TRBV30	TRBJ1-1	-	-	CAWSRGFRTEAFF	TGTGCCTGGAGTCGGGGTTTTCGCACTGAAGCTTTCTTT
TRBV4-2	TRBJ2-1	-	few	CASSQDGTRGYNEQFF	TGTGCCAGCAGCCAAGACGGGACTCGGGGTTACAATGAGCAGTTCTTC
TRBV25-1	TRBJ2-5	TRBD1	-	CASSEYTGGRVGETQYF	TGTGCCAGCAGTGAATACACAGGGGGCCGCGTCGGGGAGACCCAGTACTTC
TRBV4-1	TRBJ2-1	TRBD2	-	CASSLGERGHNEQFF	TGCGCCAGCAGCCTGGGCGAGCGGGGACACAATGAGCAGTTCTTC
TRBV19	TRBJ1-4	-	few	CASSNRPGEGEKLFF	TGTGCCAGTAGTAACCGCCCAGGGGAGGGTGAAAAACTGTTTTTT
TRBV28	TRBJ2-7	TRBD1	-	CASSSGTGTYEQYF	TGTGCCAGCAGTTCCGGGACAGGGACCTACGAGCAGTACTTC
TRBV9	TRBJ1-1	-	-	CASSDPIDSWGIHEAFF	TGTGCCAGCAGCGACCCGATAGACAGTTGGGGTATACATGAAGCTTTCTTT
TRBV9	TRBJ2-7	TRBD1	-	CASSPRGQGNYEQYF	TGTGCCAGCAGCCCCCGGGGACAGGGAAACTACGAGCAGTACTTC
TRBV28	TRBJ2-7	-	-	CASSGPGSTNPYEQYF	TGTGCCAGCAGTGGACCAGGGTCGACCAATCCTTACGAGCAGTACTTC